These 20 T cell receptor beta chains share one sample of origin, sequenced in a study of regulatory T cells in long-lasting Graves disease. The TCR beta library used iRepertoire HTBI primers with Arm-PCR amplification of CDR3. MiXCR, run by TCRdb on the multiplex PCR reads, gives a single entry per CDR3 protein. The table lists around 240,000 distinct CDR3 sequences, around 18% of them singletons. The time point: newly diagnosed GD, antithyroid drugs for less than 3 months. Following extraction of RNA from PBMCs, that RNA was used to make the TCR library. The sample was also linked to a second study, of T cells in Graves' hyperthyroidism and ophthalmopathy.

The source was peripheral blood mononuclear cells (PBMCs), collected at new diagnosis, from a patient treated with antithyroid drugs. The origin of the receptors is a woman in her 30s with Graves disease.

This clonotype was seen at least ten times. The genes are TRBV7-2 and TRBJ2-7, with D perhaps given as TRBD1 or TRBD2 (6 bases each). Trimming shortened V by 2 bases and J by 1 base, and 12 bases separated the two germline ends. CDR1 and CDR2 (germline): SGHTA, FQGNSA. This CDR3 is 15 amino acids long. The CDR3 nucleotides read TGTGCCAGCAGCTTAATCACAGGGACTTCCTACGAGCAGTACTTC. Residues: CASSLITGTSYEQYF.

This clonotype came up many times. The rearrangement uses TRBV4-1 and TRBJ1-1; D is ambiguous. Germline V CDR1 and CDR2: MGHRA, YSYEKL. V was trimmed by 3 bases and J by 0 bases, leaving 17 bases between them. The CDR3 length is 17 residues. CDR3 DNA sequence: TGCGCCAGCAGCCACCCGCTGTTAGGACCTTTGAACACTGAAGCTTTCTTT. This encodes CASSHPLLGPLNTEAFF.

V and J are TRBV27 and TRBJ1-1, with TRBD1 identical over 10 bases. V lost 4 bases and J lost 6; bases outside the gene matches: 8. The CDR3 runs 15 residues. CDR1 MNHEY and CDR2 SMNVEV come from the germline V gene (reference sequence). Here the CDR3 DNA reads TGTGCCAGCAGTTCTCCGACAGGGGGCTTCTCTGAAGCTTTCTTT. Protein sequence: CASSSPTGGFSEAFF.

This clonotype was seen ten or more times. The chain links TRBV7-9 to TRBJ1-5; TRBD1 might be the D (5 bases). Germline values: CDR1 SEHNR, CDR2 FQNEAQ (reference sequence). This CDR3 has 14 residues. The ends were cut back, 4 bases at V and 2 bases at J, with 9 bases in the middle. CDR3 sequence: CASSSDNGNQPQHF. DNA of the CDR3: TGTGCCAGCAGCTCGGACAATGGCAATCAGCCCCAGCATTTT.

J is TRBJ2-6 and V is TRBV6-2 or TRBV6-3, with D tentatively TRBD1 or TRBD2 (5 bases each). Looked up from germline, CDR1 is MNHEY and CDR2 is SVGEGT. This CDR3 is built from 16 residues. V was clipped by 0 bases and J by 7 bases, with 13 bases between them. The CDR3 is CASSYSGETGANVLTF. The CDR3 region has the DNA TGTGCCAGCAGTTACTCGGGGGAGACGGGCGCCAACGTCCTGACTTTC.

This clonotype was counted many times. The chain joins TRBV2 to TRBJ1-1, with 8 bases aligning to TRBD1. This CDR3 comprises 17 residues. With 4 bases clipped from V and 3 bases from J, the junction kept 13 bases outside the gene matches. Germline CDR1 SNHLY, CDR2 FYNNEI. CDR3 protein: CASSASPGQAFHTEAFF. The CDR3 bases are TGTGCCAGCAGTGCTAGCCCGGGACAGGCTTTTCACACTGAAGCTTTCTTT.

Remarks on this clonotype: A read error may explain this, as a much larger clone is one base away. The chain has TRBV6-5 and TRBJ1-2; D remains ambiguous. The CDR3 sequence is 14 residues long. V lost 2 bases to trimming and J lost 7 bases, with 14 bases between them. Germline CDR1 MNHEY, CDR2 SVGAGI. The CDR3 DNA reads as TGTGCCAGCAGTTACGAGGGTTCATTGGGTGGCTACACCTTC. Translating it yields CASSYEGSLGGYTF.

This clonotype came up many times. CDR3 sequence reads: CASSRGGGDEKLFF. The DNA of the CDR3 is TGTGCCAGCAGCCGCGGGGGAGGGGATGAAAAACTGTTTTTT. V is TRBV7-2 and J is TRBJ1-4, with a weak D call TRBD1 (5 bases). Trimming shortened V by 5 bases and J by 6 bases, and 13 bases separated the two germline ends. The CDR3 length is 14 residues. Germline-derived CDR1 and CDR2 are SGHTA and FQGNSA.

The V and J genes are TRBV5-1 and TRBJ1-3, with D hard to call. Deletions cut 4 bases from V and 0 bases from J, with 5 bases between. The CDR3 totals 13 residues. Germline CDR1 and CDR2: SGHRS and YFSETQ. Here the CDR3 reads CASSEGSGNTIYF. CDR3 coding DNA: TGCGCCAGCAGCGAGGGCTCTGGAAACACCATATATTTT.

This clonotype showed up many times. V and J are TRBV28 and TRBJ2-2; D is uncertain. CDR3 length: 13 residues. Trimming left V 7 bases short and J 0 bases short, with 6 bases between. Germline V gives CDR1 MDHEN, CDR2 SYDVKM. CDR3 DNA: TGTGCCAGCACCCACGCGAACACCGGGGAGCTGTTTTTT. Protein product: CASTHANTGELFF.

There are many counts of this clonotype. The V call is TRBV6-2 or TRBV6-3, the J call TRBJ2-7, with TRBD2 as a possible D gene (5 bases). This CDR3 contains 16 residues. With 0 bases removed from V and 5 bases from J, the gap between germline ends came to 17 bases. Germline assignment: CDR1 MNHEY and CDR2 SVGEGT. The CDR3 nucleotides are TGTGCCAGCAGTTACTCGATCTTGGCCGGGGTGGACGAGCAGTACTTC. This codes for CASSYSILAGVDEQYF.

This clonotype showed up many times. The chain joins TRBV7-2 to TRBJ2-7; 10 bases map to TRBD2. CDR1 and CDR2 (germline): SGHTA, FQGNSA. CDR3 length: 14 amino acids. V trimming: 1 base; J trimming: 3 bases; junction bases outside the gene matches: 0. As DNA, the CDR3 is TGTGCCAGCAGCTTAGGACTAGCGGGCTACGAGCAGTACTTC. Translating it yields CASSLGLAGYEQYF.

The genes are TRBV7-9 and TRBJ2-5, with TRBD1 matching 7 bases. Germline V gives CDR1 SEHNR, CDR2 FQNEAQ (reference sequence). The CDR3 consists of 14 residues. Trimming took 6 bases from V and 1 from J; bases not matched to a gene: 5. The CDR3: CASSNRQGQETQYF. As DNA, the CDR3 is TGTGCCAGCAGTAACAGACAGGGCCAAGAGACCCAGTACTTC.

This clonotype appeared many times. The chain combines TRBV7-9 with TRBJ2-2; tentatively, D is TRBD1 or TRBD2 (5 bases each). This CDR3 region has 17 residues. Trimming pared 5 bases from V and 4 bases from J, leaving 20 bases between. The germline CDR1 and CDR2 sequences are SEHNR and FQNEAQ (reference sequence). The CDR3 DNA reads TGTGCCAGCAGCCCCAGGGTAGCGCGTAAGAGCACCGGGGAGCTGTTTTTT. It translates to CASSPRVARKSTGELFF.

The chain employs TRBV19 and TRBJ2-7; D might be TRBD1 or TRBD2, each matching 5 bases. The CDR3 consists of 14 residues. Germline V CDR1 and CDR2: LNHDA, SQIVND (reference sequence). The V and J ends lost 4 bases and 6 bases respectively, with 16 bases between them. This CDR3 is CASSTPGRPAEQYF. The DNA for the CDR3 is TGTGCCAGTAGTACCCCGGGACGGCCCGCCGAGCAGTACTTC.

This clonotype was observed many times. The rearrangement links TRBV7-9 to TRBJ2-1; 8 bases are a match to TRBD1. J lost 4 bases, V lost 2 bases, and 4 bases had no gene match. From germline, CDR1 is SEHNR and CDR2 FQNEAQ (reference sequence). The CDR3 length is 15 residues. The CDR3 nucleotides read TGTGCCAGCAGCTTACCGGGACAGGAGTACAATGAGCAGTTCTTC. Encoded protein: CASSLPGQEYNEQFF.

For the CDR3, the DNA is TGTGCCAGCAGTTTGGGGGGGGGGGGGATCGGCGAGCAGTACTTC. Protein sequence: CASSLGGGGIGEQYF. This sequence joins TRBV7-2 and TRBJ2-7; TRBD2 matches at 7 bases. Germline loops: CDR1 SGHTA, CDR2 FQGNSA. The trim removed 6 bases at V and 6 bases at J, leaving 14 bases unmatched. CDR3 length equals 15 residues.

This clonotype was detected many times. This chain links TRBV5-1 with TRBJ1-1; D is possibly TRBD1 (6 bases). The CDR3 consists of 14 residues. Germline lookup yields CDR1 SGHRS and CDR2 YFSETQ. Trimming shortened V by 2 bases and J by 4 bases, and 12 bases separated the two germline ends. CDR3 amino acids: CASSFGGGGTEAFF. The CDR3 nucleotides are TGCGCCAGCAGCTTTGGGGGAGGGGGCACTGAAGCTTTCTTT.

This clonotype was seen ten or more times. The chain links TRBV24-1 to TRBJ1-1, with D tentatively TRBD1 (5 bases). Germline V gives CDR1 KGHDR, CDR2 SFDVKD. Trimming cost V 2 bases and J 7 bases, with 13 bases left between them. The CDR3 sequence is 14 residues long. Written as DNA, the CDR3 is TGTGCCACCAGTGATTACGCCGGGGACCATGAAGCTTTCTTT. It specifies CATSDYAGDHEAFF.

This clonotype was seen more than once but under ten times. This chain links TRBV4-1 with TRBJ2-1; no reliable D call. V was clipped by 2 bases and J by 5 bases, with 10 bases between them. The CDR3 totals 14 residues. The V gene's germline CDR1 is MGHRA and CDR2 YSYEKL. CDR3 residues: CASSQRHLDNEQFF. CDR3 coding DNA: TGCGCCAGCAGCCAACGTCATCTAGACAATGAGCAGTTCTTC.